The T cell receptor (beta chain) under discussion was sequenced for a study of CD8 T cells in Susac syndrome. Random hexamers served to reverse transcribe roughly 0.45 to 1 ug RNA. TCRdb re-called the immunoSEQ multiplex PCR reads with MiXCR, one entry per CDR3 protein. This table has 95,000 to 150,000 distinct CDR3 sequences, about 95% appearing once. The V gene's germline CDR1 is SNHLY and CDR2 FYNNEI. The V and J ends lost 3 bases and 1 base respectively, with 15 bases between them. CDR3 length equals 16 residues. The count of this clonotype is one. TEMRA cells were FACS-enriched, and CD8+ and CD4+ T cells were isolated negatively.

The specimen was CD8+ T cells from PBMCs. The clonotype was recovered from a human donor with Susac syndrome. The chain recombines TRBV2 with TRBJ2-5; D possibly corresponds to TRBD2 (6 bases). The CDR3 bases are TGTGCCAGCAGTGAGGGGAGACTAGTACCCCAAGAGACCCAGTACTTC. Translated: CASSEGRLVPQETQYF.